This T cell receptor beta chain was captured in a study of T cells in Graves' hyperthyroidism and ophthalmopathy. There are a few counts of this clonotype. Its antigen remains unknown. V was clipped by 3 bases and J by 0 bases, with 19 bases between them. The CDR3 has 18 residues. The germline gives CDR1 SGHRS, CDR2 YFSETQ. RNA transcripts provided the source from which TCR beta CDR3 regions were amplified. A first-round RT-PCR of the TCR CDR3 used the HTBI primer set. TCRdb itself ran the multiplex PCR reads through MiXCR, one entry per CDR3 protein. This sample has 250,000 to 300,000 distinct CDR3 sequences; 15% to 20% occur once, and the top ten carry just over 55%. Study findings and constraints: Peripheral blood also featured most of the thyroid clonotypes expanded above 0.001.

Sequences were obtained from blood. The sequence derives from a woman aged 55-70 years with Graves' ophthalmopathy. J is TRBJ1-5 and V is TRBV5-1; the D gene is possibly TRBD1 (6 bases). The CDR3 is CASSSAPLGQRSNQPQHF. The CDR3 DNA reads TGCGCCAGCAGCTCAGCCCCCCTCGGACAGCGTAGCAATCAGCCCCAGCATTTT.